These 5 T cell receptor beta chains came from one sample sequenced in a study of persistence of HIV-infected CD4 T cells. Overlapping HIV-1 Gag 15-mer peptides at 0.8 to 1 ug per peptide per mL were used. Sorting of responding CD4+ T cells relied on upregulated CD40 ligand together with CD69. The libraries were made with immunoSEQ version 4 in survey mode. Measured with immunoSEQ multiplex PCR; TCRdb has only the in-frame clones, and not every one. Of some 14,000 clones listed, roughly 62% are singletons. These TCRs' antigens remain unknown. Sequencing used CD4+ T cells sorted from PBMCs after roughly 18-hour stimulation, obtained from a patient who received antiretroviral therapy. The receptors were sampled from an adult man with HIV who was CMV-seropositive.

The chain recombines TRBV6-4 with TRBJ2-7; TRBD1 or TRBD2 may be the D gene (6 bases each). The CDR3 runs to 16 residues. Trimming removed 2 bases from V and 0 bases from J, with 14 bases in between. Germline V gene data show CDR1 as MRHNA and CDR2 as SNTAGT. CDR3 in amino acids: CASSDPQRGASYEQYF. The CDR3 DNA reads as TGTGCCAGCAGTGACCCGCAAAGGGGGGCCTCCTACGAGCAGTACTTC.

This clone showed up just a few times. The rearrangement links TRBV9 to TRBJ1-1; D remains unclear. In germline, CDR1 is SGDLS, CDR2 YYNGEE. The CDR3 covers 14 residues. V gave up 5 bases and J gave up 1 base, with 12 bases separating them. CDR3 in amino acids: CASSRHTANTEAFF. CDR3 coding DNA: TGTGCCAGCAGTCGCCATACAGCGAACACTGAAGCTTTCTTT.

J is TRBJ1-1 and V is TRBV2; D is perhaps TRBD1 (6 bases). The CDR3 runs 12 residues. V lost 4 bases and J lost 6, with 9 bases in between. Germline assignment: CDR1 SNHLY and CDR2 FYNNEI. The CDR3 DNA reads as TGTGCCAGCAGTGGACAGGTCGCTGAAGCTTTCTTT. The encoded protein is CASSGQVAEAFF.

V and J are TRBV3-1 (or the pseudogene TRBV3-2) and TRBJ1-2; 8 bases align to TRBD1. Germline CDR1 is LGHDT and CDR2 is YNNKEL (reference sequence). CDR3 size: 15 residues. Unmatched junction bases numbered 9, after V lost 5 bases and J lost 4 bases. Here the CDR3 reads CASSSRDRFRYGYTF. CDR3 DNA sequence: TGTGCCAGCAGCAGCCGGGACAGGTTTCGCTATGGCTACACCTTC.

The V and J genes are TRBV5-4 and TRBJ2-1; 13 positions agree with TRBD2. Per germline, CDR1 SGHNT and CDR2 YYREEE (reference sequence). V lost 4 bases, J lost 6 bases, and 7 bases stayed unmatched. The CDR3 totals 16 residues. The CDR3 DNA sequence: TGTGCCAGCAGCGCCACCCGACTAGCGGGGGGCAATGAGCAGTTCTTC. The encoded protein is CASSATRLAGGNEQFF.